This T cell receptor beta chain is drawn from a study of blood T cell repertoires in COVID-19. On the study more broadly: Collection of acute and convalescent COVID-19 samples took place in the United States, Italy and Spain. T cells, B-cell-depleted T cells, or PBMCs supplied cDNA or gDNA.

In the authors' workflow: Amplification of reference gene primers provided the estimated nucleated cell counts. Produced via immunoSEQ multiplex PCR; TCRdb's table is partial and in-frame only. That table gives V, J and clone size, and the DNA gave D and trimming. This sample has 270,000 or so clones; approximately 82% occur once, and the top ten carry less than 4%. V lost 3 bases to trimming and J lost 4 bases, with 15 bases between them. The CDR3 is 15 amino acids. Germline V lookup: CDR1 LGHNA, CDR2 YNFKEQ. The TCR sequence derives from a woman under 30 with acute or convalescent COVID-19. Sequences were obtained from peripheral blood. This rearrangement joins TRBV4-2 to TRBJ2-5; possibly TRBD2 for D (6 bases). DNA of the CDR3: TGTGCCAGCAGCCAGGGCAGAGTCGGGGGAGAGACCCAGTACTTC. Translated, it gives CASSQGRVGGETQYF.